The clone carrying this T cell receptor (beta chain) was recorded at least ten times. Antigen unknown. A sample-barcoded 5' primer and a J-beta primer mix were used in a second PCR of roughly 7 to 11 cycles. TCRdb reprocessed the 5' RACE reads with MiXCR, giving one entry per CDR3 protein. The data show about 930,000 distinct CDR3 sequences, under 35% seen once. The data derive from a study of blood T cells in healthy people across ages. Study results and limitations: Versus aged donors, long-lived donors had higher diversity and more naive CD4+ cells.

The germline gives CDR1 LGHNA, CDR2 YSLEER. V was cut by 3 bases and J by 6 bases, with 15 bases left in between. The CDR3 runs to 14 residues. These data were also filed under a second study, of T cells of mothers and their children. That source reports: Similar thymic selection effects on TCR recombination output appear in pairs, both related and unrelated.

The sample taken for sequencing was blood. The gene calls are TRBV4-3 and TRBJ2-7; D not resolved. The receptor comes from a woman in her 40s in good health. Here the CDR3 DNA reads TGCGCCAGCAGCCATACAGTGAGCTTCAGCGAGCAGTACTTC. Translation gives CASSHTVSFSEQYF.